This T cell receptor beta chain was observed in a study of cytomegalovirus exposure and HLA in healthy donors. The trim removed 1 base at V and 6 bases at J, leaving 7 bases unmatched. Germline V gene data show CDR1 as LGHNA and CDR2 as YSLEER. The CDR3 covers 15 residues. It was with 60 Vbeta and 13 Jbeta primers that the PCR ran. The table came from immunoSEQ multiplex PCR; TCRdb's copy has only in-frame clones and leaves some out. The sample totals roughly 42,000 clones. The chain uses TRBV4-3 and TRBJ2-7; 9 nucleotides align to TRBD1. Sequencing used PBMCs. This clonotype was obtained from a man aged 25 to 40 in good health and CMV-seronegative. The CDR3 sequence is CASSQVRTGGVEQYF. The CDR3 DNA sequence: TGCGCCAGCAGCCAAGTACGAACAGGGGGCGTCGAGCAGTACTTC.